This record concerns one T cell receptor (beta chain) sequence. Quantitative 5'-RACE with molecular barcodes generated TCR beta libraries. TCRdb re-called the 5' RACE reads with MiXCR, one entry per CDR3 protein. The table shows some 220,000 distinct CDR3 sequences, with less than 9.5% occurring only once. This record belongs to a study of CD8 T cells in ankylosing spondylitis. This sequence originates from a female donor with ankylosing spondylitis or in good health (not recorded which). The specimen was blood, either unsorted or a sorted T cell fraction (not recorded which).

CDR3 coding DNA: TGTGCCAGCAGCCCTTCTAGCGGGAGACCCCACGAGCAGTACTTC. Encoded protein: CASSPSSGRPHEQYF. V is TRBV12-3 or TRBV12-4 and J is TRBJ2-7; 10 bases agree with TRBD2. There are 15 residues in the CDR3. The V segment lost 6 bases and the J segment 5 bases; nucleotides outside the gene matches: 10.